Below are 18 T cell receptor beta chains sequenced from a single sample in a study of T cells expressing NK-cell markers (TCRdb year 2020). The library was produced with 5' RACE. Sequenced on an Illumina HiSeq 2000. TCRdb reprocessed the reads and lists each CDR3 protein sequence as a single entry, with no DNA. The table for this sample records about 260,000 distinct CDR3 sequences. Around 4% of the sample belongs to the ten largest clones. Sequencing was done on a sample of blood T cells: a sorted CD56 or NKG2C T cell subset, CD4+ or CD8+ T cells, or bulk PBMC T cells (not recorded which). The origin of the receptors is a woman between 18 and 69 years old in good health.

The rearrangement uses TRBV7-2 and TRBJ1-2; TCRdb returns TRBD1, unconfirmable since there is no DNA. The CDR3 loop spans 12 amino acids. Germline loops: CDR1 SGHTA, CDR2 FQGNSA. CDR3 sequence: CASSPQGTGYTF.

This rearrangement joins TRBV6-1 to TRBJ1-3; TCRdb's D call, TRBD1, is unchecked because there is no DNA. CDR1 and CDR2 from the germline V gene are MNHNS and SASEGT. This CDR3 has 15 residues. The CDR3 reads CASSPGLRSGNTIYF.

The CDR3: CASSQVSTDGELFF. The V call is TRBV4-3, the J call TRBJ2-2. The CDR3 is 14 amino acids. Per the germline V gene, CDR1 is LGHNA and CDR2 is YSLEER.

This chain joins TRBV5-1 and TRBJ2-1; TCRdb's D gene call, TRBD2, goes unchecked for lack of DNA. The CDR3 consists of 15 residues. CDR1 is SGHRS and CDR2 is YFSETQ in the germline V gene. The CDR3 protein is CASSLALAGPNEQFF.

V and J are TRBV7-9 and TRBJ2-3; TCRdb picks TRBD2, but there is no DNA to check that call. CDR3 length: 15 amino acids. CDR1 is SEHNR, CDR2 FQNEAQ, per germline (reference sequence). This chain's CDR3 is CASSQGPASPDTQYF.

The V and J genes are TRBV7-2 and TRBJ2-1; absent DNA, TCRdb's TRBD2 call cannot be checked. The CDR3 length is 15 residues. Germline V CDR1 and CDR2: SGHTA, FQGNSA. The CDR3 reads CASSLSGTSPTKQFF. Full variable domain (rest looked up from reference TRBV7-2 and TRBJ2-1): GAGVSQSPSNKVTEKGKDVELRCDPISGHTALYWYRQSLGQGLEFLIYFQGNSAPDKSGLPSDRFSAERTGGSVSTLTIQRTQQEDSAVYLCASSLSGTSPTKQFFGPGTRLTVL.

This chain joins TRBV12-3 or TRBV12-4 and TRBJ1-1. The CDR3 loop spans 11 amino acids. CDR3 residues: CASSLEGLRAF.

This chain links TRBV19 with TRBJ2-7; TCRdb selects TRBD1, and the lack of DNA leaves this call unchecked. The germline CDR1 and CDR2 sequences are LNHDA and SQIVND (reference sequence). The CDR3 sequence is 15 residues long. CDR3 sequence: CASSSGTGASYEQYF.

The rearrangement uses TRBV24-1 and TRBJ2-1; TCRdb's assignment of TRBD1 cannot be checked, as there is no DNA. The CDR3 length is 14 residues. The germline V gene has CDR1 KGHDR and CDR2 SFDVKD. The CDR3 reads CATSDRVELNEQFF.

The rearrangement joins TRBV18 to TRBJ2-3; TCRdb's D gene call, TRBD1, goes unchecked for lack of DNA. The V gene's germline CDR1 is KGHSH and CDR2 LQKENI. The CDR3 runs 15 residues. The CDR3 spells CASSPLGAHTDTQYF.

V and J are TRBV29-1 and TRBJ2-5; TCRdb gives TRBD1 as the D gene, but with no DNA this cannot be confirmed. CDR1 and CDR2 (germline): SQVTM, ANQGSEA. There are 14 residues in the CDR3. CDR3 region: CSALDRVRGETQYF.

This sequence joins TRBV7-2 and TRBJ2-2. CDR1 and CDR2 (germline): SGHTA, FQGNSA. The CDR3 spans 15 residues. The CDR3 sequence: CASSLAQTNTGELFF.

The J gene is TRBJ2-7, the V gene TRBV6-5; checking the TCRdb D call of TRBD1 is not possible without DNA. This CDR3 comprises 15 residues. Germline CDR1 is MNHEY and CDR2 is SVGAGI. CDR3 in amino acids: CASSYSEIGGYEQYF.

The gene calls are TRBV12-3 or TRBV12-4 and TRBJ2-3. The CDR3 covers 14 residues. The CDR3 loop reads CASSLGLDTDTQYF.

The J gene is TRBJ2-1, the V gene TRBV9; the TCRdb D gene call, TRBD1, has no DNA to confirm it. The CDR3 loop spans 18 amino acids. From germline, CDR1 is SGDLS and CDR2 YYNGEE. This CDR3 reads CASSLRGTGGSSYNEQFF.

The chain has TRBV12-3 or TRBV12-4 and TRBJ2-7; TCRdb's assignment of TRBD1 cannot be checked, as there is no DNA. This CDR3 has 15 residues. The CDR3 loop is CASSGPRTGVYEQYF.

The gene calls are TRBV20-1 and TRBJ2-5; with no DNA, the TCRdb D assignment of TRBD2 cannot be verified. This CDR3 spans 15 amino acids. Germline CDR1 reads DFQATT; CDR2 reads SNEGSKA (reference sequence). CDR3 sequence reads: CSAITGGPIKETQYF.

The gene calls are TRBV7-2 and TRBJ2-3. Germline lookup yields CDR1 SGHTA and CDR2 FQGNSA. CDR3 length: 12 residues. The CDR3 reads CASSLNVITQYF. Full variable domain (missing parts from reference TRBV7-2 and TRBJ2-3): GAGVSQSPSNKVTEKGKDVELRCDPISGHTALYWYRQSLGQGLEFLIYFQGNSAPDKSGLPSDRFSAERTGGSVSTLTIQRTQQEDSAVYLCASSLNVITQYFGPGTRLTVL.